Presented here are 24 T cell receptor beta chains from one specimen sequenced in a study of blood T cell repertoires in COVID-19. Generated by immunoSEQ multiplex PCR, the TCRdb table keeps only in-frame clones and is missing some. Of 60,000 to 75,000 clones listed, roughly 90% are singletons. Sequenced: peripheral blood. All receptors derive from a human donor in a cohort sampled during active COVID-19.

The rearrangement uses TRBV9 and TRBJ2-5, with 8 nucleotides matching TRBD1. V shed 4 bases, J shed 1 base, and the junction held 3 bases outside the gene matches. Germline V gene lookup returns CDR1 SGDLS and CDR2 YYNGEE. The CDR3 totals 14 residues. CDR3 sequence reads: CASSIGQGQETQYF. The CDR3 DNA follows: TGTGCCAGCAGCATTGGACAGGGCCAAGAGACCCAGTACTTC.

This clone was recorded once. The CDR3 is CASSRVQGGSTDTQYF. CDR3 sequence (DNA): TGTGCCAGCAGCCGCGTACAGGGAGGGAGCACAGATACGCAGTATTTT. This chain connects TRBV7-2 to TRBJ2-3, with a weak D call TRBD2 (7 bases). CDR1 and CDR2 from the germline V gene are SGHTA and FQGNSA. This CDR3 is 16 amino acids long. The V gene lost 5 bases and the J gene lost 0 bases, with 15 bases spanning the gap.

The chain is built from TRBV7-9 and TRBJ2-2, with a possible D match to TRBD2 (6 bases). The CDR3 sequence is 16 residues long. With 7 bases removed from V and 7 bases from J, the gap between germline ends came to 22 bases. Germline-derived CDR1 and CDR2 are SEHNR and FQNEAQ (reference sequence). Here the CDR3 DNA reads TGTGCCAGCACCCCCCCTGGAGGGAGCGAATACGGGGAGCTGTTTTTT. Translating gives CASTPPGGSEYGELFF.

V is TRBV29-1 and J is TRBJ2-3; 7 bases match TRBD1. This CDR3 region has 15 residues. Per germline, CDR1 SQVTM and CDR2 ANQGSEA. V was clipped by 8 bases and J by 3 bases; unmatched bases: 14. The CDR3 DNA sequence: TGCAGCATTGCCCATAGGGGGCGCGGGACAGATACGCAGTATTTT. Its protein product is CSIAHRGRGTDTQYF.

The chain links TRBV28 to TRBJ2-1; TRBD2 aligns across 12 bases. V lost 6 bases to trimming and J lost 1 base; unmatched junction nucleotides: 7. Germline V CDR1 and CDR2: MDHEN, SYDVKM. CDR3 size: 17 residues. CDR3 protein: CASRGLAGDRSYNEQFF. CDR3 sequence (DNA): TGTGCCAGCAGGGGACTAGCGGGTGATAGGTCCTACAATGAGCAGTTCTTC.

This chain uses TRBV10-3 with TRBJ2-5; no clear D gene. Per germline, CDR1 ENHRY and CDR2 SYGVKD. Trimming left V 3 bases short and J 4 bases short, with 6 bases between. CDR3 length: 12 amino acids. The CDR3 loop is CAISDSGETQYF. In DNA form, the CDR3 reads TGTGCCATCAGTGATTCCGGAGAGACCCAGTACTTC.

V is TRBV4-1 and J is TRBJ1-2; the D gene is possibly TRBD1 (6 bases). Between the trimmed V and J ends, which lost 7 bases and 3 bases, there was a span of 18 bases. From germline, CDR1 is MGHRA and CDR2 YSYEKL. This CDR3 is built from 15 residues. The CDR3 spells CASTPAWGQDYGYTF. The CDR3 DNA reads TGCGCCAGCACTCCTGCATGGGGGCAGGACTATGGCTACACCTTC.

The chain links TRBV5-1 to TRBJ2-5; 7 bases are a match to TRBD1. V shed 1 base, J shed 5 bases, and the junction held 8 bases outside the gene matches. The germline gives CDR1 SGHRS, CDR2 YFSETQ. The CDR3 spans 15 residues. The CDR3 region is CASSLNDRVVETQYF. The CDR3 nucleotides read TGCGCCAGCAGCTTGAACGACAGGGTTGTCGAGACCCAGTACTTC.

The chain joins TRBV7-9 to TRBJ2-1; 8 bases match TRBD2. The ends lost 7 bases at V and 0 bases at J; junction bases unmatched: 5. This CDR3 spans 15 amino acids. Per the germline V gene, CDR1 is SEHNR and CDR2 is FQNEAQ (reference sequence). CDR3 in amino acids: CASTPSGSSYNEQFF. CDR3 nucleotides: TGTGCCAGCACCCCGAGCGGGAGCTCCTACAATGAGCAGTTCTTC.

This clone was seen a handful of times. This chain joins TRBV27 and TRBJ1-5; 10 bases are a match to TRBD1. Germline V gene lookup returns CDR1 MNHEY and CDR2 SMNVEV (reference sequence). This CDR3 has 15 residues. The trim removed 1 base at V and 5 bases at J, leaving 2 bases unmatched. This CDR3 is CASSLWGQGHQPQHF. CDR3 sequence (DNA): TGTGCCAGCAGTTTATGGGGACAGGGGCATCAGCCCCAGCATTTT.

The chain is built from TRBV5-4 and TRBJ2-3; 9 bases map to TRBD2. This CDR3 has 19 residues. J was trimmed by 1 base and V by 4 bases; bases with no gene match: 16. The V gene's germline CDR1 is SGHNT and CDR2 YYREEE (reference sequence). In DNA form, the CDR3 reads TGTGCCAGCAGCACCAGGATGAGTAGCGGGAGATGGGGCACAGATACGCAGTATTTT. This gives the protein CASSTRMSSGRWGTDTQYF.

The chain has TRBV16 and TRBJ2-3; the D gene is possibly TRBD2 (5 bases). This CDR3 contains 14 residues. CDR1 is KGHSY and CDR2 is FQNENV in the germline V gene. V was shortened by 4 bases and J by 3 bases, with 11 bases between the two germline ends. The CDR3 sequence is CASSPGLRTDTQYF. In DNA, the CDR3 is TGTGCCAGCAGCCCTGGACTTAGGACAGATACGCAGTATTTT.

CDR3 protein: CASSPDRDRMNTEAFF. CDR3 nucleotide sequence: TGTGCCAGCAGTCCCGACAGAGATAGAATGAACACTGAAGCTTTCTTT. This sequence joins TRBV6-2 or TRBV6-3 and TRBJ1-1; TRBD1 might be the D (5 bases). CDR1 and CDR2 from the germline V gene are MNHEY and SVGEGT. The CDR3 sequence is 16 residues long. V was pared by 5 bases and J by 0 bases, with 16 bases between.

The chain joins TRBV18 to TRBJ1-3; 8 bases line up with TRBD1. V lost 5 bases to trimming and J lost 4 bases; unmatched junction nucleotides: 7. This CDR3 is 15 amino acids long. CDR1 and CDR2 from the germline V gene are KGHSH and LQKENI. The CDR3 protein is CASSIQGAQGNTIYF. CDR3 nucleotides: TGTGCCAGCTCAATTCAGGGGGCGCAAGGAAACACCATATATTTT.

CDR3: CASSLNLAQKNEQFF. The CDR3 DNA sequence: TGCGCCAGCAGCTTGAATCTAGCACAGAAGAATGAGCAGTTCTTC. The chain joins TRBV5-1 to TRBJ2-1, with a possible D match to TRBD2 (5 bases). This CDR3 comprises 15 residues. The V and J ends lost 1 base and 7 bases respectively, with 15 bases between them. Looked up from germline, CDR1 is SGHRS and CDR2 is YFSETQ. Full variable domain (missing parts from reference TRBV5-1 and TRBJ2-1): KAGVTQTPRYLIKTRGQQVTLSCSPISGHRSVSWYQQTPGQGLQFLFEYFSETQRNKGNFPGRFSGRQFSNSRSEMNVSTLELGDSALYLCASSLNLAQKNEQFFGPGTRLTVL.

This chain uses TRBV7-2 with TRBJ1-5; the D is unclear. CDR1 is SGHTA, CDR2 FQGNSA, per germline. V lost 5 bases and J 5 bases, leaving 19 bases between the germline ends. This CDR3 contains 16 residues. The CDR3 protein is CASSPNWARDHQPQHF. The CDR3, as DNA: TGTGCCAGCAGCCCTAACTGGGCCAGAGACCATCAGCCCCAGCATTTT.

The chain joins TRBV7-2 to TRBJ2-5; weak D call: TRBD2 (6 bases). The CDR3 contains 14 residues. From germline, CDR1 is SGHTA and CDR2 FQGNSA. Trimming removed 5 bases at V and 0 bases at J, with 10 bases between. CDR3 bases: TGTGCCAGCAGCCTCGGGGACTACCAAGAGACCCAGTACTTC. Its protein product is CASSLGDYQETQYF.

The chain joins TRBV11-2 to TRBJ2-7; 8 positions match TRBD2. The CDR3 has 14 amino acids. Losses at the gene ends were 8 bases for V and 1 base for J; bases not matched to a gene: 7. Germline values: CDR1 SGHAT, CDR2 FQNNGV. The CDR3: CASRPGGTSYEQYF. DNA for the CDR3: TGTGCCAGCCGCCCGGGGGGGACGTCCTACGAGCAGTACTTC.

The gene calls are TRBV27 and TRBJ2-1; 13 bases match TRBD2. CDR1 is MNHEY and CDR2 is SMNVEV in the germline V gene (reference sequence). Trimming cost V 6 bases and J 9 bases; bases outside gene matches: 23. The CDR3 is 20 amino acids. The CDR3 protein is CASRTRDAGELAGGPREQFF. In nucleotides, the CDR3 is TGTGCCAGCAGGACACGAGATGCCGGCGAACTAGCGGGAGGGCCTCGTGAGCAGTTCTTC.

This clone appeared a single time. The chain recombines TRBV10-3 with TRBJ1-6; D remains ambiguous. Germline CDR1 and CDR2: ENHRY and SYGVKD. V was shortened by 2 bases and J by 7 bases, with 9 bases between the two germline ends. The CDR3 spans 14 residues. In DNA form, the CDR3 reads TGTGCCATCAGTGAGCTCGCCAGAAATTCACCCCTCCACTTT. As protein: CAISELARNSPLHF.

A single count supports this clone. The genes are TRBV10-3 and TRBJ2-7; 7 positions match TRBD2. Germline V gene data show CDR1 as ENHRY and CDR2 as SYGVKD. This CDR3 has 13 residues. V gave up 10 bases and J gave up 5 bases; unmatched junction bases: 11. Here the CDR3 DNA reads TGTGCCACCTCGACTAGCCCCCTCAACGAGCAGTACTTC. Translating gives CATSTSPLNEQYF.

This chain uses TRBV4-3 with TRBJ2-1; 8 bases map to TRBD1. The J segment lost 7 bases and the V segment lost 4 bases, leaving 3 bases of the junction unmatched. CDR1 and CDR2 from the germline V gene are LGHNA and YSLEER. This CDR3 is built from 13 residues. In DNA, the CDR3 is TGCGCCAGCAGCCCACGGACAGGGAATGAGCAGTTCTTC. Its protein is CASSPRTGNEQFF.

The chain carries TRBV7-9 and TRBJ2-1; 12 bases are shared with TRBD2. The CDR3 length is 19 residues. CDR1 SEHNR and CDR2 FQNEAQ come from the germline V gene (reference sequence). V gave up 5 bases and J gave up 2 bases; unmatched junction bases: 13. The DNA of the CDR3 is TGTGCCAGCAGCAAGCTAGCGGGAGGGCCGAGCAGCACCTACAATGAGCAGTTCTTC. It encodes CASSKLAGGPSSTYNEQFF.

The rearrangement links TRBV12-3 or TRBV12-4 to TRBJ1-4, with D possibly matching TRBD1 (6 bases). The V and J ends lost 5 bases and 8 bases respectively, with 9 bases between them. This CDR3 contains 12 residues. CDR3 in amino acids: CASSTGYEKLFF. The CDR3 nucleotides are TGTGCCAGCAGTACAGGGTACGAAAAACTGTTTTTT.